This TCR beta chain appears in the sequencing data of a study of shared clonotypes between healthy human individuals. General observations from the study: Several donors had about 5% of their naive CD4 clonotypes in common.

With respect to this clone: Its antigen is not known.

The CDR3 consists of 19 residues. V shed 2 bases, J shed 0 bases, and the junction held 11 bases outside the gene matches. Germline-derived CDR1 and CDR2 are LNHDA and SQIVND (reference sequence). TCRdb keeps only in-frame clones here, not all; method: immunoSEQ multiplex PCR. Of more than 2 million clones in the sample, under 97% are singletons; the top ten hold around 0.13%. The sample taken for sequencing was naive CD4+ T cells sorted from blood. Specified subset: CD45RA+ positively selected. The J gene is TRBJ2-7, the V gene TRBV19; TRBD2 matches at 12 bases. The TCR was taken from a young man in good health. Here the CDR3 DNA reads TGTGCCAGTAGTATATGGAGACTAGCGGGAGACCCCAGCTCCTACGAGCAGTACTTC. It specifies CASSIWRLAGDPSSYEQYF.